This T cell receptor (beta chain) is from a study of cytomegalovirus exposure and HLA in healthy donors. Study background: An early release of data contained approximately 80 million unique TCRs, which came from HLA-typed donors.

The ends lost 0 bases at V and 2 bases at J; junction bases unmatched: 7. CDR1 SGHRS and CDR2 YFSETQ come from the germline V gene. CDR3 length: 16 amino acids. Details on this clone: No antigen is known for it.

In the PCR, 60 Vbeta and 13 Jbeta primers were used. Measured with immunoSEQ multiplex PCR; TCRdb has only the in-frame clones, and not every one. The sample lists about 220,000 clones; over 70% were seen once. Regarding the study as a whole: Researchers catalogued approximately 170 TCR beta chains as cytomegalovirus-associated. CMV antigen specificity was confirmed in vitro for three CMV-associated chains. A missense variant in DCLRE1C was later tied to TCR beta V- and J-gene trimming.

The clonotype was recovered from a boy aged 2 to 10 in good health and CMV-seronegative. The chain employs TRBV5-1 and TRBJ1-1; 7 bases line up with TRBD1. Material: PBMCs. CDR3 bases: TGCGCCAGCAGCTTGGGGGGGACAGTTGTAAACACTGAAGCTTTCTTT. Translating it yields CASSLGGTVVNTEAFF.